This T cell receptor beta chain was sequenced in a study of shared clonotypes between healthy human individuals. Terminally differentiated effector memory CD45RA+ cells were excluded by CCR7 positive selection of CD45RO-negative cells. Libraries were prepared by immunoSEQ multiplex PCR; TCRdb keeps only in-frame clonotypes and omits some of them. This table has about 2.1 million clones, around 93% appearing once. The CDR3 extends over 19 amino acids. Per germline, CDR1 MDHEN and CDR2 SYDVKM. The ends lost 1 base at V and 2 bases at J; junction bases unmatched: 14. The source material was naive CD8+ T cells from PBMCs. The TCR was taken from a man aged 18 to 30 in good health. Some clones in this sample may be carry-over from other donors' samples. The V gene is TRBV28, the J gene TRBJ2-3; 8 bases fit TRBD2. The CDR3 DNA sequence: TGTGCCAGCAGTTTATCCCCTGTCGTGTCGGGAGGGCTCACAGATACGCAGTATTTT. This gives the protein CASSLSPVVSGGLTDTQYF. Full variable domain (remainder filled in from reference TRBV28 and TRBJ2-3): DVKVTQSSRYLVKRTGEKVFLECVQDMDHENMFWYRQDPGLGLRLIYFSYDVKMKEKGDIPEGYSVSREKKERFSLILESASTNQTSMYLCASSLSPVVSGGLTDTQYFGPGTRLTVL.